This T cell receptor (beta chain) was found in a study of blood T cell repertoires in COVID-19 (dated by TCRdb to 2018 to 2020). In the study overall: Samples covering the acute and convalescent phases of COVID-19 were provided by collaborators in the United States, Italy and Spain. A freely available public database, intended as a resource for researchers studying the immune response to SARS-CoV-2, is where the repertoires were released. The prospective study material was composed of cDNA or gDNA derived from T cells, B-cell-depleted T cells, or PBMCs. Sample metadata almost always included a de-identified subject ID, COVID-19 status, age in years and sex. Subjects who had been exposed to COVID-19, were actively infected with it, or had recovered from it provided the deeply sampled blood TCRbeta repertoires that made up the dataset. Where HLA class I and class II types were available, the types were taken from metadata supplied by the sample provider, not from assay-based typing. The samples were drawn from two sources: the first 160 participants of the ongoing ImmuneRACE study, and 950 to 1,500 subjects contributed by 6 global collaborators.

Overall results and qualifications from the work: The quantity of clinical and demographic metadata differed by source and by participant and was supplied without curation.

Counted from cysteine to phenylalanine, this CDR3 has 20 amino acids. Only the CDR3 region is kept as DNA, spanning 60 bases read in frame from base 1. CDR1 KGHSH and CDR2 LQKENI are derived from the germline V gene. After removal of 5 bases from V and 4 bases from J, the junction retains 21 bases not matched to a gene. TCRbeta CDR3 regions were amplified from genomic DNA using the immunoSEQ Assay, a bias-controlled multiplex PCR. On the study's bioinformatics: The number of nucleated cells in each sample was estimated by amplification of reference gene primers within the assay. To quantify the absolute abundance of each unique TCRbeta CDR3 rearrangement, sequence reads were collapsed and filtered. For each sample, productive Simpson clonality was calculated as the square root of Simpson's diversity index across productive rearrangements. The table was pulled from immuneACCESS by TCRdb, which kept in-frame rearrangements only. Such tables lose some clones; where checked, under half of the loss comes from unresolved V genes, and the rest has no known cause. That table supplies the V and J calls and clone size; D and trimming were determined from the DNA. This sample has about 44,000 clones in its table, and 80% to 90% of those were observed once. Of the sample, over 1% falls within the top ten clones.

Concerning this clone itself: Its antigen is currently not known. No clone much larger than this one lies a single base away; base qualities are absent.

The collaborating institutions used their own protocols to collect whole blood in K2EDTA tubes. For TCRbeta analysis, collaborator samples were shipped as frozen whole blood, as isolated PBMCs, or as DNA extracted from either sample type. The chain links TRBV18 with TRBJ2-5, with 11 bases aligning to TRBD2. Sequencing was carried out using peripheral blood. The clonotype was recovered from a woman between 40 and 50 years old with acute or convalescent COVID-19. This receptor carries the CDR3 CASSGRPDRSTSGGGETQYF. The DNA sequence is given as TGTGCCAGCTCAGGCCGCCCGGACAGGAGTACTAGCGGGGGAGGAGAGACCCAGTACTTC.